This T cell receptor (beta chain) came from a study of blood T cell repertoires in COVID-19. Background on the study: Sample material is recorded as cDNA or gDNA derived from T cells, B-cell-depleted T cells, or PBMCs.

Authors' data handling: For nucleated cells, counts were estimated from reference gene primer amplification. The protocol was immunoSEQ multiplex PCR, while the TCRdb copy is restricted to in-frame clones and leaves out a portion. Clone size and the V and J calls come from that table; the DNA yielded D and trimming. The table shows roughly 100,000 clones, with approximately 80% occurring only once. The CDR3 loop spans 14 amino acids. Germline CDR1 reads LNHDA; CDR2 reads SQIVND (reference sequence). Germline trimming cut 3 bases from V and 2 bases from J; bases unmatched to any gene: 2. Sequenced sample: peripheral blood. The clonotype was recovered from a man in his sixties or seventies with acute or convalescent COVID-19. This chain connects TRBV19 to TRBJ2-5; 8 bases align to TRBD1. The CDR3 loop reads CASSMRTGQETQYF. The CDR3 nucleotides are TGTGCCAGTAGTATGAGGACAGGGCAAGAGACCCAGTACTTC.